The next 23 T cell receptor beta chains were all read from a single sample in a study of T cells in Graves' hyperthyroidism and ophthalmopathy. RNA transcripts yielded amplified TCR beta CDR3 regions. A first-round RT-PCR of the TCR CDR3 used the HTBI primer set. TCRdb passed the multiplex PCR reads through MiXCR, listing each CDR3 protein once. The repertoire holds around 350,000 distinct CDR3 sequences, with 15% to 20% as singletons. Specimen: blood. These TCRs come from a woman between 18 and 30 years old with Graves' hyperthyroidism.

This clonotype occurred many times. The chain carries TRBV29-1 and TRBJ2-5; D may be TRBD2 (6 bases). The V end lost 3 bases, the J end lost 1 base, and 15 bases lay between the germline ends. Germline CDR1 and CDR2: SQVTM and ANQGSEA. There are 15 residues in the CDR3. In DNA, the CDR3 is TGCAGCGTTGAGCTGCGGGGACGGTTCCAAGAGACCCAGTACTTC. The encoded protein is CSVELRGRFQETQYF.

This clonotype was detected ten times or more. The chain links TRBV24-1 to TRBJ2-5; 10 bases match TRBD2. This CDR3 is built from 17 residues. Germline lookup yields CDR1 KGHDR and CDR2 SFDVKD. J lost 2 bases, V lost 3 bases, and 8 bases had no gene match. Here the CDR3 DNA reads TGTGCCACCAGTGATCCCAGACTAGCGGGCCAGCAAGAGACCCAGTACTTC. This encodes CATSDPRLAGQQETQYF.

The chain joins TRBV20-1 to TRBJ1-2; perhaps TRBD1 as D (6 bases). Trimming pared 4 bases from V and 8 bases from J, leaving 20 bases between. This CDR3 is 14 amino acids long. From germline, CDR1 is DFQATT and CDR2 SNEGSKA (reference sequence). In DNA, the CDR3 is TGCAGTGCTATACCGGGACATTCGAGAGGCGGCTACACCTTC. The encoded protein is CSAIPGHSRGGYTF.

This clonotype was seen at least ten times. This chain connects TRBV11-2 to TRBJ1-2, with D unresolved. The CDR3 runs 14 residues. Germline V gene lookup returns CDR1 SGHAT and CDR2 FQNNGV. V was pared by 4 bases and J by 2 bases, with 11 bases between. The CDR3 loop is CASSSQTRNYGYTF. The DNA of the CDR3 is TGTGCCAGCAGCTCGCAGACACGGAACTATGGCTACACCTTC.

This sequence joins TRBV7-9 and TRBJ1-5, with no clear D. Deletions cut 0 bases from V and 3 bases from J, with 3 bases between. The CDR3 runs 13 residues. Germline V CDR1 and CDR2: SEHNR, FQNEAQ (reference sequence). CDR3 DNA: TGTGCCAGCAGCTTAGCCAACAATCAGCCCCAGCATTTT. Translation gives CASSLANNQPQHF.

This clonotype was seen repeatedly, ten times or more. The rearrangement uses TRBV4-2 and TRBJ2-2; 12 nucleotides agree with TRBD2. The CDR3 contains 16 residues. After removal of 4 bases from V and 8 bases from J, the junction contained 8 bases not matched to a gene. Germline-derived CDR1 and CDR2 are LGHNA and YNFKEQ. The chain's CDR3 is CASSPPSGGVMGELFF. CDR3 in DNA: TGTGCCAGCAGCCCTCCTAGCGGGGGGGTAATGGGGGAGCTGTTTTTT.

This clonotype has a count of ten or more. The chain is built from TRBV6-2 or TRBV6-3 and TRBJ1-2; D is unclear. The CDR3 runs 16 residues. V shed 3 bases and J shed 6 bases, with 20 bases lying between them. CDR1 and CDR2 (germline): MNHEY, SVGEGT. The CDR3 DNA reads as TGTGCCAGCAGTTATTTGGGGAGAGGGATTAAGGATGGCTACACCTTC. Amino acid sequence: CASSYLGRGIKDGYTF.

About this clonotype itself: This may come from a read error, since a much larger clone is one base off. The gene calls are TRBV30 and TRBJ1-1; TRBD1 is a possible D gene (6 bases). The CDR3 runs to 14 residues. V was trimmed by 5 bases and J by 5 bases, leaving 18 bases between them. Germline V gene sequence: CDR1 GTSNPN, CDR2 SVGIG (reference sequence). Here the CDR3 DNA reads TGTGCCTGGTGTGGACTGCTAAGGGGGACTGAAGCTTTCTTT. This codes for CAWCGLLRGTEAFF.

This clonotype was detected once. The chain links TRBV19 to TRBJ2-7, with a possible D match to TRBD2 (6 bases). The V end was cut by 4 bases, the J end by 3 bases, with 13 bases between. CDR3 length equals 14 residues. CDR1 and CDR2 (germline): LNHDA, SQIVND (reference sequence). CDR3: CASSTGLTFYEQYF. DNA of the CDR3: TGTGCCAGTAGTACGGGACTGACCTTCTACGAGCAGTACTTC.

This clonotype was seen many times. CDR3 in amino acids: CASTFGPPLGYGYTF. In DNA form, the CDR3 reads TGTGCCAGCACCTTCGGCCCTCCTCTAGGGTATGGCTACACCTTC. This rearrangement joins TRBV7-9 to TRBJ1-2, with D hard to call. Trimming took 7 bases from V and 5 from J, leaving 20 bases between them. Germline CDR1 and CDR2: SEHNR and FQNEAQ (reference sequence). The CDR3 contains 15 residues.

This clonotype was observed at least ten times. V gene TRBV28 combines with J gene TRBJ2-5, with TRBD1 matching over 8 bases. The CDR3 is 14 amino acids. Per germline, CDR1 MDHEN and CDR2 SYDVKM. Unmatched junction bases numbered 7, after V lost 6 bases and J lost 4 bases. The CDR3 bases are TGTGCCAGCAGCTACAGGGGGACGGGAGAGACCCAGTACTTC. Its translation is CASSYRGTGETQYF.

As regards this clonotype: One end of the junction fails to match germline, which may point to a read error. The rearrangement uses TRBV6-2 or TRBV6-3 and TRBJ1-3; D gene unclear. Germline values: CDR1 MNHEY, CDR2 SVGEGT. The CDR3 contains 13 residues. The CDR3 DNA is TGTACCAGCAGTGGAGTGGGTGGAAACACCATATATTTT. It translates to CTSSGVGGNTIYF.

This clonotype was observed many times. The V gene is TRBV6-1, the J gene TRBJ2-2; D is unresolved. This CDR3 is 15 amino acids long. V was clipped by 0 bases and J by 5 bases, with 10 bases between them. Germline V gives CDR1 MNHNS, CDR2 SASEGT. The CDR3 here is CASSEAKGLTGELFF. CDR3 nucleotides: TGTGCCAGCAGTGAAGCGAAGGGCTTGACCGGGGAGCTGTTTTTT.

This clonotype was detected many times. The chain carries TRBV5-1 and TRBJ2-7; perhaps D is TRBD1 or TRBD2 (5 bases each). CDR1 is SGHRS and CDR2 is YFSETQ in the germline V gene. V was trimmed by 4 bases and J by 2 bases, leaving 13 bases between them. The CDR3 is 14 residues long. The CDR3 spells CASSVRERTYEQYF. The CDR3 nucleotides read TGCGCCAGCAGCGTCAGGGAGAGGACCTACGAGCAGTACTTC.

The chain employs TRBV7-6 and TRBJ1-1, with D perhaps TRBD1 (5 bases). Germline values: CDR1 SGHVS, CDR2 FNYEAQ. With 5 bases removed from V and 5 bases from J, the gap between germline ends came to 15 bases. CDR3 length: 14 amino acids. The CDR3 spells CASSRTGTSTEAFF. The CDR3 nucleotides read TGTGCCAGCAGCCGGACCGGGACGTCAACTGAAGCTTTCTTT.

This clonotype turned up a few times. V gene TRBV20-1 combines with J gene TRBJ2-7; 9 nucleotides align to TRBD1. The CDR3 contains 15 residues. Germline CDR1 is DFQATT and CDR2 is SNEGSKA (reference sequence). The V gene end was trimmed by 3 bases and the J gene end by 3 bases; junction bases not matched to a gene: 9. The CDR3 DNA sequence: TGCAGTGCTAGCCCGGGACAGGGACCACTCTACGAGCAGTACTTC. Protein sequence: CSASPGQGPLYEQYF.

This clonotype was observed many times. CDR3 in amino acids: CAWGLGNQPQHF. In DNA form, the CDR3 reads TGTGCCTGGGGGTTAGGAAATCAGCCCCAGCATTTT. The chain uses TRBV30 and TRBJ1-5, with D unclear. The V and J ends lost 5 bases and 4 bases respectively, with 9 bases between them. Germline CDR1 GTSNPN, CDR2 SVGIG (reference sequence). The CDR3 is 12 residues long.

This clonotype was seen repeatedly, ten times or more. This sequence joins TRBV12-3 or TRBV12-4 and TRBJ2-6; D not certain. This CDR3 region has 12 residues. Deletions cut 7 bases from V and 2 bases from J, with 3 bases between. This CDR3 is CASKAGANVLTF. In DNA form, the CDR3 reads TGTGCCAGCAAGGCTGGGGCCAACGTCCTGACTTTC.

The V and J genes are TRBV6-2 or TRBV6-3 and TRBJ1-1; 11 bases map to TRBD1. V trimming: 5 bases; J trimming: 4 bases; junction bases outside the gene matches: 9. Germline V gene lookup returns CDR1 MNHEY and CDR2 SVGEGT. The CDR3 extends over 16 amino acids. CDR3 region: CASSKPGQGVVTEAFF. CDR3 bases: TGTGCCAGCAGTAAGCCGGGACAGGGGGTCGTCACTGAAGCTTTCTTT.

The table lists this clonotype with many counts. The chain links TRBV12-3 or TRBV12-4 to TRBJ1-1, with a possible D match to TRBD1 (5 bases). The germline V and J ends were trimmed by 5 bases and 2 bases, with 15 bases remaining between them. CDR3 length: 15 residues. This chain's CDR3 is CASSPSPGLNTEAFF. CDR3 bases: TGTGCCAGCAGTCCCTCCCCAGGGCTCAACACTGAAGCTTTCTTT.

This clonotype has ten or more counts. This rearrangement joins TRBV5-1 to TRBJ1-1; the D gene is possibly TRBD1 (5 bases). This CDR3 comprises 14 residues. V was trimmed by 8 bases and J by 5 bases, leaving 19 bases between them. CDR1 is SGHRS, CDR2 YFSETQ, per germline. CDR3 sequence reads: CASSTGRRSTEAFF. In DNA form, the CDR3 reads TGCGCCAGTTCTACGGGACGCCGGTCGACTGAAGCTTTCTTT.

This clonotype was recorded at least ten times. The J gene is TRBJ2-4, the V gene TRBV11-2; perhaps TRBD1 as D (6 bases). The CDR3 spans 17 residues. Germline V gene lookup returns CDR1 SGHAT and CDR2 FQNNGV. The V gene lost 3 bases and the J gene lost 0 bases, with 15 bases spanning the gap. The CDR3: CASSLGGGVGAKNIQYF. CDR3 nucleotide sequence: TGTGCCAGCAGCTTGGGTGGGGGCGTGGGAGCCAAAAACATTCAGTACTTC. Combining the CDR3 with reference TRBV11-2 and TRBJ2-4 gives the whole variable domain EAGVAQSPRYKIIEKRQSVAFWCNPISGHATLYWYQQILGQGPKLLIQFQNNGVVDDSQLPKDRFSAERLKGVDSTLKIQPAKLEDSAVYLCASSLGGGVGAKNIQYFGAGTRLSVL.

This clonotype was observed many times. V usage is TRBV19 and J usage is TRBJ1-5, with D perhaps TRBD1 (5 bases). Germline values: CDR1 LNHDA, CDR2 SQIVND (reference sequence). V lost 5 bases to trimming and J lost 3 bases, with 11 bases between them. The CDR3 totals 14 residues. The CDR3 sequence: CASSYDRTNQPQHF. The DNA of the CDR3 is TGTGCCAGTAGTTATGACAGAACCAATCAGCCCCAGCATTTT.